The T cell receptor beta chain described here comes from a study of cytomegalovirus exposure and HLA in healthy donors. General study findings and limits: Per published reports, the classifier diagnosed cytomegalovirus status with high specificity and sensitivity. Cytomegalovirus association was assigned to approximately 180 TCR beta chains. Testing in vitro showed a few CMV-associated chains specific for CMV antigens.

The repertoire was sequenced with immunoSEQ multiplex PCR; TCRdb's copy has only in-frame clones and lacks some. The sample lists approximately 270,000 clones, roughly 90% occurring once. To note about this clone: Antigen: not known.

This CDR3 region has 12 residues. Germline loops: CDR1 SGHDN, CDR2 FVKESK. V lost 1 base and J lost 8, with 8 bases in between. The donors were part of the validation cohort of some 120 subjects. That cohort was separate from the first cohort, which comprised fewer than 800 subjects. The chain combines TRBV14 with TRBJ1-1; maybe TRBD1 (5 bases). The sequence derives from a woman aged 18-29 years in good health and CMV-seronegative. The sequenced material came from PBMCs. CDR3 sequence reads: CASSQAGVEAFF. As DNA, the CDR3 is TGTGCCAGCAGCCAAGCGGGGGTGGAAGCTTTCTTT. Full variable domain (rest looked up from reference TRBV14 and TRBJ1-1): EAGVTQFPSHSVIEKGQTVTLRCDPISGHDNLYWYRRVMGKEIKFLLHFVKESKQDESGMPNNRFLAERTGGTYSTLKVQPAELEDSGVYFCASSQAGVEAFFGQGTRLTVV.